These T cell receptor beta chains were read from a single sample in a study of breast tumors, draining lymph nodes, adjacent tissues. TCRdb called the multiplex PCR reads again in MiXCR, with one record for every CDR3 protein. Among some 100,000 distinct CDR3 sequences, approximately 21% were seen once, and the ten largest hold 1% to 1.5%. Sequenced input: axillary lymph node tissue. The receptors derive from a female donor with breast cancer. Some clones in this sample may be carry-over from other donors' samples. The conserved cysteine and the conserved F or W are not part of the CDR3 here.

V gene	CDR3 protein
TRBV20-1	SAYDRDGYNEQF
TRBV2	ASSHEDGQSGSEQF
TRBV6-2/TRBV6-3	ASNPAGLPGEQY
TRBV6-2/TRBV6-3	ASSYSSIAGLAATDTQY
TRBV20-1	SARSPTDTQY
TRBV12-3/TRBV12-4	ASSSGQNNEKLF
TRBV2	ASRRQGHTGELF
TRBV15	ATSIGGGGYT
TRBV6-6	ASSYSTGNWNQPQH
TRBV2	ASRAGDQPQH
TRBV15	ATSRDRGRNQPQH
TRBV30	AWSGGLIEQF
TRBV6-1	ASRLAHSIFGERF
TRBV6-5	ASGEVVQGAEKLF
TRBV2	ASSEAWGGFGYT
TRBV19	ASSMETVTRNSPLH
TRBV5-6	ASSAGLAGIPSYEQY
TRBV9	ASSPGARDQPQH
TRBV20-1	SARLRTGGFGETQY
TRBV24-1	ATSISGGRNQPQH
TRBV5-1	ASSLSGTGTGTDTQY
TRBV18	ASSPGGGKAPQH
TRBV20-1	SASDGSGGYT
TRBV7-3	ASSLKGGGMF
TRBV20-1	SATTGGETQY
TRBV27	ASSSRDRSSNTQY
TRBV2	ASSEALRGGGETQY
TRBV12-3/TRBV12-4	ASSFRGSNEQF
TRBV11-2	ASSSALDPNSPLH
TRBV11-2	ASSATGQGIVGELF
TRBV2	ASIPRPREDYGYT
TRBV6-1	ASSEAWGRGYEKLF